The 5 T cell receptor beta chains presented below share a single source sample, sequenced in a study of neurological immune-mediated disorders. TCRdb recomputed calls from the 5' RACE reads with MiXCR, one row per CDR3 protein. This table holds approximately 30,000 distinct CDR3 sequences, under 7% found once. The sample consisted of PBMCs. Source of these receptors: a woman in her 50s in good health.

This clonotype appeared many times. The chain is built from TRBV25-1 and TRBJ1-4; 10 bases are a match to TRBD1. CDR1 and CDR2 (germline): MGHDK, SYGVNS. Unmatched junction bases numbered 2, after V lost 6 bases and J lost 7 bases. This CDR3 has 13 residues. This chain's CDR3 is CASSGTGVEKLFF. CDR3 bases: TGTGCCAGCAGCGGGACAGGGGTTGAAAAACTGTTTTTT.

This clonotype appeared many times. This chain links TRBV29-1 with TRBJ2-2; 9 nucleotides line up with TRBD1. V dropped 3 bases and J dropped 3; count of bases not matched to a gene: 2. Per germline, CDR1 SQVTM and CDR2 ANQGSEA. This CDR3 is 14 amino acids long. The CDR3 reads CSVEGQGHTGELFF. CDR3 bases: TGCAGCGTTGAGGGACAGGGTCACACCGGGGAGCTGTTTTTT.

At least ten counts were recorded for this clonotype. The V call is TRBV15, the J call TRBJ2-2, with TRBD2 as a possible D gene (6 bases). CDR1 LNHNV and CDR2 YYDKDF come from the germline V gene (reference sequence). This CDR3 has 17 amino acids. Deletions cut 0 bases from V and 1 base from J, with 12 bases between. The CDR3 coding sequence is TGTGCCACCAGCAGAGAAGGGGCAGCGGGGAACACCGGGGAGCTGTTTTTT. Amino acid sequence: CATSREGAAGNTGELFF.

This clonotype was detected ten times or more. This rearrangement joins TRBV7-2 to TRBJ2-7; the D is unclear. Germline V gene sequence: CDR1 SGHTA, CDR2 FQGNSA. This CDR3 region has 13 residues. The V and J ends lost 2 bases and 6 bases respectively, with 11 bases between them. For the CDR3, the DNA is TGTGCCAGCAGCTTATCTTTGGTGGGCGAGCAGTACTTC. It specifies CASSLSLVGEQYF. The entire variable domain, with the rest obtained from reference TRBV7-2 and TRBJ2-7, is as follows: GAGVSQSPSNKVTEKGKDVELRCDPISGHTALYWYRQSLGQGLEFLIYFQGNSAPDKSGLPSDRFSAERTGGSVSTLTIQRTQQEDSAVYLCASSLSLVGEQYFGPGTRLTVT.

In its sample, this clonotype was seen many times. The chain uses TRBV9 and TRBJ2-6; D unclear. This CDR3 is built from 18 residues. CDR1 is SGDLS and CDR2 is YYNGEE in the germline V gene. The germline V and J ends were trimmed by 0 bases and 0 bases, with 13 bases remaining between them. In DNA, the CDR3 is TGTGCCAGCAGCGTAGGGGAAGCCTTTGGCTCTGGGGCCAACGTCCTGACTTTC. This gives the protein CASSVGEAFGSGANVLTF.